These 19 T cell receptor beta chains were sequenced from one sample in a study of OX40 agonist ivuxolimab in advanced cancers. Method: immunoSEQ multiplex PCR; TCRdb's copy keeps in-frame clones and lacks some. This table has about 50,000 clones, over 85% appearing once. Source: CD4+ or CD8+ T cells sorted from blood, taken in a trial of the OX40 agonist ivuxolimab. These receptors all stem from an adult with an advanced solid tumor such as melanoma, head and neck, liver or kidney cancer.

The J gene is TRBJ2-1, the V gene TRBV11-1; D perhaps matches TRBD2 (5 bases). The CDR3 runs to 14 residues. The V and J ends lost 5 bases and 3 bases respectively, with 11 bases between them. Germline CDR1 is SGHAT and CDR2 is FQDESV (reference sequence). The CDR3, as DNA: TGTGCCAGCAGCCCCCGGGGAAACTACAATGAGCAGTTCTTC. It encodes CASSPRGNYNEQFF.

The chain combines TRBV27 with TRBJ2-1; 11 bases line up with TRBD2. With V trimmed by 6 bases and J by 7 bases, 11 bases remained unmatched. Germline V gene sequence: CDR1 MNHEY, CDR2 SMNVEV (reference sequence). The CDR3 totals 16 residues. CDR3 amino acids: CASRSLTSGSLNEQFF. The CDR3 DNA sequence: TGTGCCAGCAGATCCCTAACTAGCGGGAGTTTGAATGAGCAGTTCTTC.

J is TRBJ2-5 and V is TRBV7-9; D call uncertain. CDR3 size: 13 residues. CDR1 is SEHNR and CDR2 is FQNEAQ in the germline V gene (reference sequence). Trimming took off 6 bases at V and 1 base at J, with 9 bases between the two ends. The CDR3 spells CASSLGFQETQYF. For the CDR3, the DNA is TGTGCCAGCAGTTTGGGATTCCAAGAGACCCAGTACTTC.

This rearrangement joins TRBV15 to TRBJ1-2, with D uncertain. This CDR3 has 17 residues. V lost 0 bases to trimming and J lost 4 bases, with 18 bases between them. Germline CDR1 reads LNHNV; CDR2 reads YYDKDF (reference sequence). The CDR3, as DNA: TGTGCCACCAGCAGAGATAGGTTGGAGAGTACCGGCTATGGCTACACCTTC. It yields the protein CATSRDRLESTGYGYTF.

The chain uses TRBV9 and TRBJ2-1; D not certain. This CDR3 is 11 amino acids long. CDR1 is SGDLS and CDR2 is YYNGEE in the germline V gene. The V and J ends lost 3 bases and 6 bases respectively, with 4 bases between them. The CDR3 here is CASSEFNEQFF. In DNA, the CDR3 is TGTGCCAGCAGCGAATTCAATGAGCAGTTCTTC.

V usage is TRBV6-5 and J usage is TRBJ2-3, with 7 positions matching TRBD2. Trimming at V came to 3 bases and at J to 0 bases, leaving 6 bases not matched to a gene. This CDR3 is built from 16 residues. Germline CDR1 is MNHEY and CDR2 is SVGAGI. CDR3 protein: CASSYLSGTSTDTQYF. The CDR3 coding sequence is TGTGCCAGCAGTTATTTGAGCGGGACTAGCACAGATACGCAGTATTTT.

The chain recombines TRBV7-3 with TRBJ2-5; D is possibly TRBD1 (6 bases). The ends were cut back, 5 bases at V and 0 bases at J, with 19 bases in the middle. From germline, CDR1 is SGHTA and CDR2 FQGTGA. The CDR3 totals 17 residues. The CDR3 is CASSPSPGTHNQETQYF. In nucleotides, the CDR3 is TGTGCCAGCAGCCCCAGCCCCGGGACACACAACCAAGAGACCCAGTACTTC.

V gene TRBV7-6 combines with J gene TRBJ2-1, with 7 bases fitting TRBD2. The CDR3 runs to 15 residues. The germline CDR1 and CDR2 sequences are SGHVS and FNYEAQ. V lost 1 base, J lost 2 bases, and 2 bases stayed unmatched. The chain's CDR3 is CASSLESGAYNEQFF. CDR3 coding DNA: TGTGCCAGCAGCTTAGAAAGCGGGGCCTACAATGAGCAGTTCTTC.

This clone was picked up one time. This chain links TRBV27 with TRBJ1-5; tentatively, D is TRBD1 (5 bases). Germline V lookup: CDR1 MNHEY, CDR2 SMNVEV (reference sequence). This CDR3 comprises 15 residues. The ends were cut back, 0 bases at V and 3 bases at J, with 9 bases in the middle. Here the CDR3 DNA reads TGTGCCAGCAGTTTATCGGGCAGGGACAATCAGCCCCAGCATTTT. Protein product: CASSLSGRDNQPQHF.

This sequence joins TRBV9 and TRBJ2-3, with TRBD2 matching 12 bases. The germline gives CDR1 SGDLS, CDR2 YYNGEE. V dropped 4 bases and J dropped 6; count of bases not matched to a gene: 12. The CDR3 loop spans 17 amino acids. CDR3 in DNA: TGTGCCAGCAGCTCCCCCCTACTAGCGGGAGGAGGGGATACGCAGTATTTT. Its translation: CASSSPLLAGGGDTQYF. The full variable domain, its missing parts supplied by reference TRBV9 and TRBJ2-3, is DSGVTQTPKHLITATGQRVTLRCSPRSGDLSVYWYQQSLDQGLQFLIQYYNGEERAKGNILERFSAQQFPDLHSELNLSSLELGDSALYFCASSSPLLAGGGDTQYFGPGTRLTVL.

This clone is classed as medium-sized. CDR3 amino acids: CASSPYRGVSTEAFF. CDR3 DNA sequence: TGTGCCAGCAGCCCATACAGGGGAGTGAGCACTGAAGCTTTCTTT. J is TRBJ1-1 and V is TRBV5-6, with TRBD1 matching over 7 bases. J lost 4 bases, V lost 4 bases, and 10 bases had no gene match. CDR3 length equals 15 residues. The germline CDR1 and CDR2 sequences are SGHDT and YYEEEE.

In this sample, this clone turned up once. The chain combines TRBV11-2 with TRBJ1-1, with D hard to call. The CDR3 runs 14 residues. V was shortened by 2 bases and J by 3 bases, with 10 bases between the two germline ends. Germline V gives CDR1 SGHAT, CDR2 FQNNGV. The CDR3 DNA sequence: TGTGCCAGCAGCTTAATTTCTACCTACACTGAAGCTTTCTTT. Its protein product is CASSLISTYTEAFF. The whole variable domain, filled in from reference TRBV11-2 and TRBJ1-1, reads EAGVAQSPRYKIIEKRQSVAFWCNPISGHATLYWYQQILGQGPKLLIQFQNNGVVDDSQLPKDRFSAERLKGVDSTLKIQPAKLEDSAVYLCASSLISTYTEAFFGQGTRLTVV.

J is TRBJ1-1 and V is TRBV19; D remains unclear. The V end lost 7 bases, the J end lost 3 bases, and 12 bases lay between the germline ends. Germline assignment: CDR1 LNHDA and CDR2 SQIVND (reference sequence). This CDR3 is built from 13 residues. CDR3 in amino acids: CASNQVADTEAFF. CDR3 bases: TGTGCCAGTAATCAGGTGGCGGACACTGAAGCTTTCTTT.

The sample holds a few counts of this clone. V usage is TRBV28 and J usage is TRBJ1-2; D not certain. The CDR3 consists of 11 residues. V was pared by 5 bases and J by 5 bases, with 6 bases between. Germline loops: CDR1 MDHEN, CDR2 SYDVKM. CDR3 sequence reads: CASSQDYGYTF. CDR3 nucleotide sequence: TGTGCCAGCAGTCAGGATTATGGCTACACCTTC.

The V and J genes are TRBV7-9 and TRBJ2-7; D is undetermined. V was pared by 7 bases and J by 2 bases, with 21 bases between. Germline-derived CDR1 and CDR2 are SEHNR and FQNEAQ (reference sequence). The CDR3 totals 16 residues. The CDR3 protein is CASTPEGLPTPYEQYF. The CDR3 DNA follows: TGTGCCAGCACCCCGGAAGGGCTCCCGACCCCCTACGAGCAGTACTTC.

This chain uses TRBV7-9 with TRBJ2-7, with TRBD2 identical over 11 bases. Germline lookup yields CDR1 SEHNR and CDR2 FQNEAQ (reference sequence). V gave up 6 bases and J gave up 2 bases; unmatched junction bases: 12. This CDR3 contains 17 residues. The CDR3 reads CASRAIAGGPNPYEQYF. The CDR3 region has the DNA TGTGCCAGCAGGGCCATAGCGGGAGGGCCTAATCCCTACGAGCAGTACTTC.

The chain is built from TRBV19 and TRBJ2-7; maybe TRBD2 (6 bases). The CDR3 covers 15 residues. CDR1 LNHDA and CDR2 SQIVND come from the germline V gene (reference sequence). Deletions cut 3 bases from V and 3 bases from J, with 15 bases between. The CDR3 sequence: CASSIVGTYYYEQYF. The CDR3 DNA sequence: TGTGCCAGTAGTATCGTGGGGACTTACTACTACGAGCAGTACTTC.

The chain employs TRBV6-1 and TRBJ2-2; 14 bases are a match to TRBD2. The CDR3 extends over 16 amino acids. CDR1 is MNHNS, CDR2 SASEGT, per germline. Trimming at V came to 5 bases and at J to 6 bases, leaving 5 bases not matched to a gene. The CDR3 nucleotides are TGTGCCAGCAGTCAAGGACTAGCGGGAGGCCCCGGGGAGCTGTTTTTT. This codes for CASSQGLAGGPGELFF.

The gene calls are TRBV7-2 and TRBJ2-1, with 11 bases that match TRBD2. The CDR3 spans 16 residues. V trimming: 5 bases; J trimming: 3 bases; junction bases outside the gene matches: 6. Germline assignment: CDR1 SGHTA and CDR2 FQGNSA. Here the CDR3 DNA reads TGTGCCAGCAGCGCAAGACTAGCGGGGTACTACAATGAGCAGTTCTTC. Translating it yields CASSARLAGYYNEQFF.